This entry features one T cell receptor (beta chain) sequence. V lost 1 base, J lost 8 bases, and 14 bases lay in between. The CDR3 is 15 residues long. Looked up from germline, CDR1 is SGHVS and CDR2 is FQNEAQ. From the 5' RACE reads, TCRdb called clonotypes with MiXCR, one entry per CDR3 protein. The data show fewer than 6,500 distinct CDR3 sequences, 36% seen once. This TCR came from a female donor with breast cancer. Sequencing was performed on memory CD4+ T cells sorted from blood. As to subset: memory CD4+ T cells, CD4+CD45RO+CD25-. The chain uses TRBV7-8 and TRBJ1-4; D remains ambiguous. CDR3: CASSLEQRLKEKLFF. Written as DNA, the CDR3 is TGTGCCAGCAGCTTAGAACAGAGACTAAAAGAAAAACTGTTTTTT.